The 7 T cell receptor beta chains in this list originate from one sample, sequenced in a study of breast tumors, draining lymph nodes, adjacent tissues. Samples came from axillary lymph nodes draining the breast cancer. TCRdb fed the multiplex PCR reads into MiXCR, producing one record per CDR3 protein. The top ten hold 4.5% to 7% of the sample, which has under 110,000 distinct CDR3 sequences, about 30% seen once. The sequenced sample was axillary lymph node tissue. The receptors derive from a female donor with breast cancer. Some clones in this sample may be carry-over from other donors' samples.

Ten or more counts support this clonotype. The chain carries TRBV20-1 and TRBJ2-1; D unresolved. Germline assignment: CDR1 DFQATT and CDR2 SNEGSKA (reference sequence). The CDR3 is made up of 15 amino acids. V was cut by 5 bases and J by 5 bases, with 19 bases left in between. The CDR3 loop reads CSAYYTLSLHNEQFF. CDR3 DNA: TGCAGTGCTTATTACACGTTAAGTCTCCACAATGAGCAGTTCTTC.

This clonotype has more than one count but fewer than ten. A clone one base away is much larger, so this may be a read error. CDR3: CASSREPTAPEQSF. Here the CDR3 DNA reads TGTGCCAGCAGCCGAGAACCGACAGCCCCTGAGCAGTCCTTC. The chain carries TRBV14 and TRBJ2-1; TRBD1 might be the D (5 bases). CDR3 length: 14 residues. The germline V gene encodes CDR1 SGHDN and CDR2 FVKESK.

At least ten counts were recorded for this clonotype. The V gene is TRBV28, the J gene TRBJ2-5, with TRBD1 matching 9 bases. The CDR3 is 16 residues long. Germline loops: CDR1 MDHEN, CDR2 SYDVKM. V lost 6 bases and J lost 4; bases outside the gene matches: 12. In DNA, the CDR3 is TGTGCCAGCAGGAATCCGGGACAGGGATTGGTAGAGACCCAGTACTTC. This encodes CASRNPGQGLVETQYF.

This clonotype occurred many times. As DNA, the CDR3 is TGTGCCAGCAGTTTATCCCTCGATCGGTACTTC. This encodes CASSLSLDRYF. The chain has TRBV12-3 or TRBV12-4 and TRBJ2-7, with D unclear. V was shortened by 2 bases and J by 12 bases, with 11 bases between the two germline ends. The CDR3 consists of 11 residues.

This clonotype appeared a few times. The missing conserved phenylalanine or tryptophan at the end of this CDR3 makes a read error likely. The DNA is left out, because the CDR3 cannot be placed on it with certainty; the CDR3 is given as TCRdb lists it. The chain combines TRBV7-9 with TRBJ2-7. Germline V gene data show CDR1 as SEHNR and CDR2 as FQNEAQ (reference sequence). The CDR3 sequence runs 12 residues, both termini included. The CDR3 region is CASSLVAKERYS.

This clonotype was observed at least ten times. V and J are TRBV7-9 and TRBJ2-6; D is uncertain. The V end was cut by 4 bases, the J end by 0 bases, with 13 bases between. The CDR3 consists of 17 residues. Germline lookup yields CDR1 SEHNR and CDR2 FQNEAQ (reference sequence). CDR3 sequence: CASSSLQSSSGANVLTF. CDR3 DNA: TGTGCCAGCAGCTCCTTACAGTCCAGCTCTGGGGCCAACGTCCTGACTTTC.

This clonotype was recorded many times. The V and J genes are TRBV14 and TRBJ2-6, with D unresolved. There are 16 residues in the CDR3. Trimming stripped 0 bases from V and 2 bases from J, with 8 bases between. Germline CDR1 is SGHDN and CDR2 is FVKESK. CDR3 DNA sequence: TGTGCCAGCAGCCAAGACTGGATAACTGGGGCCAACGTCCTGACTTTC. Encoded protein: CASSQDWITGANVLTF.